The 15 T cell receptor beta chains below all came from one sample that was sequenced in a study of T cells after yellow fever vaccination. A single record per CDR3 protein comes from TCRdb applying MiXCR to the 5' RACE reads. The sample consists of some 350,000 distinct CDR3 sequences, over 4% of them appearing once. Here the sequenced sample was PBMCs, taken 5 days after the yellow fever booster vaccination. These receptors all come from a man aged 18 to 29 who received the YFV17D yellow fever vaccine.

The rearrangement uses TRBV15 and TRBJ1-1; no reliable D call. Trimming pared 3 bases from V and 5 bases from J, leaving 19 bases between. Looked up from germline, CDR1 is LNHNV and CDR2 is YYDKDF (reference sequence). The CDR3 contains 16 residues. The CDR3 loop is CATSRAPSSMRTEAFF. The CDR3 nucleotides are TGTGCCACCAGCAGGGCCCCGTCGTCGATGAGGACTGAAGCTTTCTTT. Full variable domain (outside the CDR3, taken from reference TRBV15 and TRBJ1-1): DAMVIQNPRYQVTQFGKPVTLSCSQTLNHNVMYWYQQKSSQAPKLLFHYYDKDFNNEADTPDNFQSRRPNTSFCFLDIRSPGLGDTAMYLCATSRAPSSMRTEAFFGQGTRLTVV.

This clonotype was recorded at least ten times. DNA for the CDR3: TGTGCCAGCAGCCTGCGTACCCACACAGATACGCAGTATTTT. Protein product: CASSLRTHTDTQYF. The chain is built from TRBV14 and TRBJ2-3; D is ambiguous. Deletions cut 4 bases from V and 2 bases from J, with 10 bases between. Germline CDR1 and CDR2: SGHDN and FVKESK. The CDR3 is made up of 14 amino acids.

This chain joins TRBV20-1 and TRBJ1-1, with D possibly TRBD1 on 5 matching bases. The germline gives CDR1 DFQATT, CDR2 SNEGSKA (reference sequence). The V and J ends lost 0 bases and 3 bases respectively, with 14 bases between them. The CDR3 extends over 15 amino acids. The CDR3 DNA reads as TGCAGTGCTAGAGATCCGGCAGGGTTGGACACTGAAGCTTTCTTT. Translation: CSARDPAGLDTEAFF.

This clonotype was seen ten or more times. The chain employs TRBV7-9 and TRBJ1-1, with TRBD1 matching over 7 bases. Trimming took 6 bases from V and 8 from J; bases not matched to a gene: 12. Germline V gives CDR1 SEHNR, CDR2 FQNEAQ (reference sequence). The CDR3 sequence is 14 residues long. As DNA, the CDR3 is TGTGCCAGCAGTGTTCTAGGGGGCGCGGCGGAAGCTTTCTTT. Encoded protein: CASSVLGGAAEAFF.

This clonotype has a handful of counts. CDR3 residues: CASSLEPGLAATYEQYF. In nucleotides, the CDR3 is TGTGCCAGCAGCTTGGAGCCGGGACTAGCGGCAACCTACGAGCAGTACTTC. V gene TRBV5-5 combines with J gene TRBJ2-7; 11 bases are a match to TRBD2. V lost 0 bases to trimming and J lost 2 bases; unmatched junction nucleotides: 7. The V gene's germline CDR1 is SGHKS and CDR2 YYEKEE (reference sequence). The CDR3 totals 17 residues.

The rearrangement links TRBV5-1 to TRBJ2-5; D tentatively reads TRBD1 or TRBD2 (5 bases each). The CDR3 is 16 amino acids. V gave up 0 bases and J gave up 0 bases, with 12 bases separating them. Germline loops: CDR1 SGHRS, CDR2 YFSETQ. CDR3 in amino acids: CASSLAPGANQETQYF. The CDR3 DNA reads TGCGCCAGCAGCTTGGCCCCCGGGGCCAACCAAGAGACCCAGTACTTC.

V and J are TRBV7-8 and TRBJ2-5; D is ambiguous. CDR1 and CDR2 (germline): SGHVS, FQNEAQ. V lost 4 bases and J lost 0, with 15 bases in between. The CDR3 loop spans 16 amino acids. For the CDR3, the DNA is TGTGCCAGCAGCTCCCCTAATTCTGCGTACCAAGAGACCCAGTACTTC. Its translation is CASSSPNSAYQETQYF.

This clonotype was counted only a few times. This chain joins TRBV7-9 and TRBJ2-5; tentatively, D is TRBD1 or TRBD2 (6 bases each). Germline CDR1 and CDR2: SEHNR and FQNEAQ (reference sequence). The CDR3 contains 13 residues. Trimming removed 10 bases from V and 4 bases from J, with 16 bases in between. This CDR3 is CATLGGPGETQYF. The CDR3 DNA reads TGTGCCACCCTAGGGGGGCCGGGAGAGACCCAGTACTTC.

The chain joins TRBV29-1 to TRBJ1-2; D may be TRBD1 (6 bases). The ends were cut back, 4 bases at V and 7 bases at J, with 16 bases in the middle. This CDR3 is 13 amino acids long. The germline V gene has CDR1 SQVTM and CDR2 ANQGSEA. CDR3 residues: CSVGGGAPFGYTF. The CDR3 nucleotides are TGCAGCGTTGGAGGGGGGGCCCCGTTTGGCTACACCTTC.

This clonotype came up a few times. The chain couples TRBV18 to TRBJ1-2, with 11 positions matching TRBD1. The CDR3 loop spans 15 amino acids. The V and J ends lost 2 bases and 3 bases, in that order; junction bases with no gene match: 2. Germline V CDR1 and CDR2: KGHSH, LQKENI. The CDR3 DNA sequence: TGTGCCAGCTCACCAACGGGACAGGGGGACTATGGCTACACCTTC. It specifies CASSPTGQGDYGYTF.

The chain is built from TRBV5-5 and TRBJ1-2; D unclear. The CDR3 is made up of 14 amino acids. Per germline, CDR1 SGHKS and CDR2 YYEKEE (reference sequence). The V and J ends lost 0 bases and 2 bases respectively, with 8 bases between them. CDR3 sequence (DNA): TGTGCCAGCAGCTTGGGGAGCTCCAACTATGGCTACACCTTC. Translating it yields CASSLGSSNYGYTF.

There are a few counts of this clonotype. The genes are TRBV9 and TRBJ2-3, with 11 bases fitting TRBD1. The CDR3 is 18 residues long. Germline V gives CDR1 SGDLS, CDR2 YYNGEE. The junction had 8 bases not matched to a gene; V was cut back by 0 bases and J by 2 bases. CDR3 DNA sequence: TGTGCCAGCAGCGTAGACCCGGGGACAGGGGGACCCACAGATACGCAGTATTTT. This gives the protein CASSVDPGTGGPTDTQYF.

This clonotype was observed at least ten times. The rearrangement uses TRBV2 and TRBJ2-5; 11 bases align to TRBD2. The CDR3 is made up of 15 amino acids. The germline V gene has CDR1 SNHLY and CDR2 FYNNEI. With 4 bases clipped from V and 2 bases from J, the junction kept 3 bases outside the gene matches. The chain's CDR3 is CASSGASGGQETQYF. The CDR3 region has the DNA TGTGCCAGCAGTGGGGCTAGCGGGGGGCAAGAGACCCAGTACTTC. Full variable domain (missing parts from reference TRBV2 and TRBJ2-5): EPEVTQTPSHQVTQMGQEVILRCVPISNHLYFYWYRQILGQKVEFLVSFYNNEISEKSEIFDDQFSVERPDGSNFTLKIRSTKLEDSAMYFCASSGASGGQETQYFGPGTRLLVL.

The gene calls are TRBV5-1 and TRBJ2-5; D ambiguous. The germline gives CDR1 SGHRS, CDR2 YFSETQ. This CDR3 is 15 amino acids long. V was cut by 0 bases and J by 1 base, with 10 bases left in between. The chain's CDR3 is CASSLGPAGQETQYF. The CDR3 DNA is TGCGCCAGCAGCTTGGGACCTGCAGGCCAAGAGACCCAGTACTTC.

The chain uses TRBV18 and TRBJ1-3, with D unclear. Germline V gene sequence: CDR1 KGHSH, CDR2 LQKENI. V dropped 3 bases and J dropped 0 bases, with 9 bases sitting between them. The CDR3 is 15 residues long. The CDR3, as DNA: TGTGCCAGCTCACCGAAGGCAGGCTCTGGAAACACCATATATTTT. Residues: CASSPKAGSGNTIYF. Full variable domain (remainder filled in from reference TRBV18 and TRBJ1-3): NAGVMQNPRHLVRRRGQEARLRCSPMKGHSHVYWYRQLPEEGLKFMVYLQKENIIDESGMPKERFSAEFPKEGPSILRIQQVVRGDSAAYFCASSPKAGSGNTIYFGEGSWLTVV.